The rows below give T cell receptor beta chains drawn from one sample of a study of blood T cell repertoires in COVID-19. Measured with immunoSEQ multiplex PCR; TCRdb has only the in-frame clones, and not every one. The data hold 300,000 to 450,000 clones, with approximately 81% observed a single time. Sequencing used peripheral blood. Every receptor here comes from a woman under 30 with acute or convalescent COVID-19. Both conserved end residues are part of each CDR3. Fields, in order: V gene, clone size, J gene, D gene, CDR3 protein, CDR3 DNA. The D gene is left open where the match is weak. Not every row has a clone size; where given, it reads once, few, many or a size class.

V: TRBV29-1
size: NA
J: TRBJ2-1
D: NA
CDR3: CSVEFGLPANEQFF
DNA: TGCAGCGTTGAATTCGGACTGCCTGCCAATGAGCAGTTCTTC

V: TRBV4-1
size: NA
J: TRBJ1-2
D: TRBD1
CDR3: CASSDRDRGFGYTF
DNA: TGCGCCAGCAGCGACCGGGACAGGGGTTTTGGCTACACCTTC

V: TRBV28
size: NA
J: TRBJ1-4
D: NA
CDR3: CATHLAGEKLFF
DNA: TGTGCCACTCACTTGGCGGGCGAAAAACTGTTTTTT

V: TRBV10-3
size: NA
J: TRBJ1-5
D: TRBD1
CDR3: CAISEMEGAGQPQHF
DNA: TGTGCCATCAGTGAGATGGAGGGGGCCGGGCAGCCCCAGCATTTT

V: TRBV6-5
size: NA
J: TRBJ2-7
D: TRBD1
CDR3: CASSYSTGPLYEQYF
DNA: TGTGCCAGCAGTTACTCGACAGGGCCGTTGTACGAGCAGTACTTC

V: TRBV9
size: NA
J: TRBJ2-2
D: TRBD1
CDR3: CASTIGDRPTGELFF
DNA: TGTGCCAGCACCATAGGGGACAGGCCCACCGGGGAGCTGTTTTTT

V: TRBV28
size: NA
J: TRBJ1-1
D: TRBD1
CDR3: CASSSLQGQGATFF
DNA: TGTGCCAGCAGTTCCCTCCAGGGACAGGGGGCAACTTTCTTT

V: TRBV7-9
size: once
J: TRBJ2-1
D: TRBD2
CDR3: CASSFPSGGPVFYEQFF
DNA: TGTGCCAGCAGCTTCCCCTCGGGAGGCCCCGTTTTTTATGAGCAGTTCTTC

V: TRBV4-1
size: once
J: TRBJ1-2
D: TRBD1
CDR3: CASSQPGTGFGYTF
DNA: TGCGCCAGCAGCCAGCCTGGGACAGGGTTCGGCTACACCTTC

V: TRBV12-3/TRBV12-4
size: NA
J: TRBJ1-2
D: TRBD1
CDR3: CASSEDRVRGYTF
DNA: TGTGCCAGCAGTGAGGACAGGGTGCGCGGCTACACCTTC

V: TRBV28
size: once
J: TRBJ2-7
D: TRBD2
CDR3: CASSGGLVTYEQYF
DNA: TGTGCCAGCAGTGGGGGACTAGTGACCTACGAGCAGTACTTC

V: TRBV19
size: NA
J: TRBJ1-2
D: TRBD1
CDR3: CASSPDRDYGYTF
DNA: TGTGCCAGTAGTCCGGACAGGGACTATGGCTACACCTTC

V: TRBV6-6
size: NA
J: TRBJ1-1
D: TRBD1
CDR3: CASSGQGGVWTEAFF
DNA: TGTGCCAGCAGCGGACAGGGCGGAGTGTGGACTGAAGCTTTCTTT

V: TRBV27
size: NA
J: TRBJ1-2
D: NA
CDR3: CASSSSEGGGYGYTF
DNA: TGTGCCAGCAGTTCCTCGGAGGGTGGTGGCTATGGCTACACCTTC

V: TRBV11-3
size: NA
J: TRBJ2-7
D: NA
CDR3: CASSLGQYGADEQYF
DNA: TGTGCCAGCAGCTTAGGCCAATATGGGGCGGACGAGCAGTACTTC

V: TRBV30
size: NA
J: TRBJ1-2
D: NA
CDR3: CAWSIGGDGYTF
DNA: TGTGCCTGGAGTATCGGCGGGGATGGCTACACCTTC

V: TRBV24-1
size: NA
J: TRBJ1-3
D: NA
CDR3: CATSDLTGRSGCGNTIYF
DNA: TGTGCCACCAGTGATTTAACAGGGCGGTCAGGCTGCGGAAACACCATATATTTT

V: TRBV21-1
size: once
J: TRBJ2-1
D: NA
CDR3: CASSKREGLRGEQFF
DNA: TGTGCCAGCAGCAAACGGGAGGGCCTACGAGGTGAGCAGTTCTTC

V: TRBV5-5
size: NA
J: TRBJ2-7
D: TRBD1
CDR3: CASSLGQATYEQYF
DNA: TGTGCCAGCAGCCTGGGACAGGCGACCTACGAGCAGTACTTC

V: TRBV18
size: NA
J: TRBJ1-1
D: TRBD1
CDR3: CASSPRDRGAYTEAFF
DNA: TGTGCCAGCTCACCAAGGGACAGGGGCGCGTACACTGAAGCTTTCTTT

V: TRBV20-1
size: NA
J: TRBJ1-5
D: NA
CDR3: CSASQDQPQHF
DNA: TGCAGTGCTTCCCAGGATCAGCCCCAGCATTTT

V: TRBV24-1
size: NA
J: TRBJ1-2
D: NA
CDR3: CATSEQGNGYTF
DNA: TGTGCCACCAGTGAACAGGGTAACGGCTACACCTTC

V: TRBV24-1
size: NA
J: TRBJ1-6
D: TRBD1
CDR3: CATRDRDGSSPLHF
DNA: TGTGCCACCCGGGACAGGGATGGCAGTTCACCCCTCCACTTT

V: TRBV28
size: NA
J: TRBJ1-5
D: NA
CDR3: CASSRRPGSANQPQHF
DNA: TGTGCCAGCAGCCGCCGACCGGGTAGCGCCAATCAGCCCCAGCATTTT

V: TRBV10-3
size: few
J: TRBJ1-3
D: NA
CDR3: CAIRPGSGNTIYF
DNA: TGTGCCATCAGGCCCGGGTCTGGAAACACCATATATTTT

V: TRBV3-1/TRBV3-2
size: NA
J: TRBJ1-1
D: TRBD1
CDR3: CASSHSDRGTEAFF
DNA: TGTGCCAGCAGCCACTCGGACAGGGGTACTGAAGCTTTCTTT

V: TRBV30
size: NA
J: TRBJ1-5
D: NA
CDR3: CACDKNSNQPQHF
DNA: TGTGCCTGTGACAAGAATAGCAATCAGCCCCAGCATTTT